Listed here are 14 T cell receptor beta chains from one sample, sequenced in a study of circulating CD8 cells and anti-PD-1 response in melanoma. Four subsets defined by PD-1 and/or TIGIT were sorted from live CD3+CD8+TCRalphabeta+ cells. The QIAseq Immune Repertoire TCR panel built the libraries from roughly 15 ng of total RNA. TCRdb processed the reads anew with MiXCR; each CDR3 protein has one entry. In the table there are a few hundred distinct CDR3 sequences, 8% to 10% of which are singletons. The sequencing used CD8+ T cells from PBMCs, collected at baseline or after one month of anti-PD-1 therapy (not recorded which). The receptors originated from a human donor with melanoma.

This clonotype is large. The V gene is TRBV28, the J gene TRBJ2-1; 9 bases agree with TRBD1. Trimming at V came to 3 bases and at J to 0 bases, leaving 6 bases not matched to a gene. From germline, CDR1 is MDHEN and CDR2 SYDVKM. This CDR3 region has 17 residues. The CDR3 DNA is TGTGCCAGCAGTTTTTTGACAGGGGGAGGCTCCTACAATGAGCAGTTCTTC. This codes for CASSFLTGGGSYNEQFF.

This clonotype is labeled as large. The CDR3 DNA reads as TGCAGCGTTTCTCACACTGAAGCTTTCTTT. The encoded protein is CSVSHTEAFF. The genes are TRBV29-1 and TRBJ1-1; D unclear. This CDR3 is built from 10 residues. The V and J ends lost 5 bases and 3 bases respectively, with 4 bases between them. Germline lookup yields CDR1 SQVTM and CDR2 ANQGSEA.

By frequency in the sample, this clonotype is large. The chain has TRBV28 and TRBJ2-1, with D hard to call. CDR3 size: 15 residues. Germline-derived CDR1 and CDR2 are MDHEN and SYDVKM. V was cut by 2 bases and J by 3 bases, with 11 bases left in between. CDR3 region: CASSLGDRDYNEQFF. The CDR3 bases are TGTGCCAGCAGTTTAGGGGATAGGGACTACAATGAGCAGTTCTTC.

This clonotype is hyperexpanded in the sample. The V call is TRBV7-3, the J call TRBJ2-3, with 8 positions matching TRBD2. CDR3 length: 15 residues. Germline CDR1 and CDR2: SGHTA and FQGTGA. After removal of 5 bases from V and 4 bases from J, the junction contained 8 bases not matched to a gene. DNA of the CDR3: TGTGCCAGCAGCCGACTAGCGCTTTCAGCAGATACGCAGTATTTT. Translation: CASSRLALSADTQYF.

The chain joins TRBV7-3 to TRBJ2-5, with D perhaps TRBD2 (6 bases). The V and J ends lost 8 bases and 1 base respectively, with 20 bases between them. CDR1 is SGHTA, CDR2 FQGTGA, per germline. The CDR3 has 16 residues. CDR3 nucleotides: TGTGCCAGCGGCTCTCGACTGGCGGGACCCCAAGAGACCCAGTACTTC. Its translation: CASGSRLAGPQETQYF.

By frequency in the sample, this clonotype is large. V usage is TRBV28 and J usage is TRBJ2-7; D remains unclear. Germline lookup yields CDR1 MDHEN and CDR2 SYDVKM. V lost 5 bases to trimming and J lost 7 bases, with 18 bases between them. The CDR3 is made up of 14 amino acids. The CDR3 loop reads CASSPPSAGREQYF. The DNA for the CDR3 is TGTGCCAGCAGTCCACCCTCGGCCGGTCGAGAGCAGTACTTC. Full variable domain (rest looked up from reference TRBV28 and TRBJ2-7): DVKVTQSSRYLVKRTGEKVFLECVQDMDHENMFWYRQDPGLGLRLIYFSYDVKMKEKGDIPEGYSVSREKKERFSLILESASTNQTSMYLCASSPPSAGREQYFGPGTRLTVT.

By sample share, this clonotype is large. The CDR3 DNA reads TGCAGTGCTAGAGATGACACCCGCTCTGGAAACACCATATATTTT. This translates into CSARDDTRSGNTIYF. The chain combines TRBV20-1 with TRBJ1-3; D remains ambiguous. The CDR3 has 15 amino acids. From germline, CDR1 is DFQATT and CDR2 SNEGSKA (reference sequence). Trimming cost V 0 bases and J 0 bases, with 9 bases left between them.

In this sample, this clonotype is medium-sized. The chain employs TRBV4-3 and TRBJ2-1; 8 bases agree with TRBD2. CDR3 length equals 14 residues. The germline V gene has CDR1 LGHNA and CDR2 YSLEER. The V segment lost 0 bases and the J segment 8 bases; nucleotides outside the gene matches: 3. The CDR3 sequence is CASSQDGGADEQFF. The CDR3 nucleotides are TGCGCCAGCAGCCAAGACGGGGGGGCGGATGAGCAGTTCTTC.

V usage is TRBV7-9 and J usage is TRBJ2-2; 12 nucleotides agree with TRBD2. The germline gives CDR1 SEHNR, CDR2 FQNEAQ (reference sequence). CDR3 length equals 19 residues. J lost 1 base, V lost 5 bases, and 11 bases had no gene match. The CDR3 spells CASSPRLAGAHQNTGELFF. The CDR3 nucleotides read TGTGCCAGCAGCCCGAGACTAGCGGGGGCCCACCAGAACACCGGGGAGCTGTTTTTT.

Judged by abundance, this clonotype is large (0.1 to 1%). The rearrangement joins TRBV2 to TRBJ1-1; D unresolved. V gave up 4 bases and J gave up 0 bases, with 18 bases separating them. Per the germline V gene, CDR1 is SNHLY and CDR2 is FYNNEI. This CDR3 is built from 17 residues. CDR3 loop: CASSGLRTRTMNTEAFF. For the CDR3, the DNA is TGTGCCAGCAGTGGCCTCCGGACCCGGACCATGAACACTGAAGCTTTCTTT. Combining the CDR3 with reference TRBV2 and TRBJ1-1 gives the whole variable domain EPEVTQTPSHQVTQMGQEVILRCVPISNHLYFYWYRQILGQKVEFLVSFYNNEISEKSEIFDDQFSVERPDGSNFTLKIRSTKLEDSAMYFCASSGLRTRTMNTEAFFGQGTRLTVV.

By proportion, this clonotype is large. The CDR3: CASSPGDGGNTGELFF. Written as DNA, the CDR3 is TGTGCCAGCAGCCCCGGGGACGGGGGGAACACCGGGGAGCTGTTTTTT. The chain carries TRBV5-4 and TRBJ2-2; the D gene is possibly TRBD2 (6 bases). CDR1 is SGHNT, CDR2 YYREEE, per germline (reference sequence). V was pared by 4 bases and J by 1 base, with 14 bases between. This CDR3 has 16 amino acids.

Of note for this clonotype: One end of the junction is discordant with germline, which a read error may explain. The rearrangement links TRBV28 to TRBJ2-1; D might be TRBD1 or TRBD2, each matching 5 bases. CDR3 size: 14 residues. Per germline, CDR1 MDHEN and CDR2 SYDVKM. The CDR3 region has the DNA TGTGCCAGCAGTTTCGGGACGTCATACAATGAGCAGCTCTTC. Encoded protein: CASSFGTSYNEQLF. The variable domain in full, completed from reference TRBV28 and TRBJ2-1, reads DVKVTQSSRYLVKRTGEKVFLECVQDMDHENMFWYRQDPGLGLRLIYFSYDVKMKEKGDIPEGYSVSREKKERFSLILESASTNQTSMYLCASSFGTSYNEQLFGPGTRLTVL.

By share, this clonotype counts as large. J is TRBJ2-7 and V is TRBV2, with D maybe TRBD2 (6 bases). The CDR3 covers 14 residues. From germline, CDR1 is SNHLY and CDR2 FYNNEI. V lost 6 bases to trimming and J lost 1 base, with 13 bases between them. The CDR3 DNA reads as TGTGCCAGCAGCTCTAGCGCCGCGTCCTACGAGCAGTACTTC. This translates into CASSSSAASYEQYF.

J is TRBJ2-2 and V is TRBV19, with TRBD2 as a possible D gene (6 bases). The germline CDR1 and CDR2 sequences are LNHDA and SQIVND (reference sequence). V lost 4 bases and J 3 bases, leaving 12 bases between the germline ends. There are 15 residues in the CDR3. This chain's CDR3 is CASSTAGLDTGELFF. Here the CDR3 DNA reads TGTGCCAGTAGTACGGCGGGATTGGACACCGGGGAGCTGTTTTTT.